This T cell receptor (beta chain) was observed in a study of blood T cell repertoires in COVID-19. The wider study: Acute-phase and convalescent COVID-19 samples originated in the United States, Italy and Spain. The analysed material was cDNA or gDNA that came from T cells, B-cell-depleted T cells, or PBMCs.

How the authors handled the data: Cell counts per sample came from amplifying reference gene primers. Sequencing used immunoSEQ multiplex PCR; TCRdb keeps in-frame clones, though not all of them. For V, J and clone size, that table is used; D and trimming come from the DNA. The profile shows 55,000 or so clones, 79% of them singletons. Sequenced sample: peripheral blood. This clonotype was sampled from a man in his 60s with acute or convalescent COVID-19.

CDR3 loop: CASSPGTGPIHTDTQYF. The DNA for the CDR3 is TGTGCCAGCAGCCCAGGTACCGGCCCTATCCACACAGATACGCAGTATTTT. The chain recombines TRBV7-2 with TRBJ2-3; D gene unclear. The V gene lost 5 bases and the J gene lost 2 bases, with 20 bases spanning the gap. There are 17 residues in the CDR3. Per the germline V gene, CDR1 is SGHTA and CDR2 is FQGNSA.